The 24 T cell receptor beta chains below were found in one sample sequenced in a study of blood T cells in healthy people across ages (dated by TCRdb to 2015 to 2017). The library came from 5' RACE. Instrument used: Illumina HiSeq 2500. The second PCR ran for about 6 to 12 cycles and used a J-beta primer mix along with a sample-barcoded 5' primer. TCRdb took the public reads, trimmed them with fastp at Q25, ran MiXCR for clone calling and kept in-frame beta chains. Entries that share a CDR3 protein sequence are merged under the most common genes and DNA. Counted in this sample were hundreds of thousands of distinct CDR3 sequences; 25% to 35% of them appeared once. Of the sample, 15% to 18% falls within the top ten clones. The specimen sequenced was blood. The source is a woman of 80 years or more in good health.

This clonotype was recorded at least ten times. V usage is TRBV2 and J usage is TRBJ2-5; the D gene is possibly TRBD2 (5 bases). Trimming took 4 bases from V and 5 from J, leaving 11 bases between them. Per the germline V gene, CDR1 is SNHLY and CDR2 is FYNNEI. The CDR3 contains 13 residues. CDR3 sequence reads: CASSGVPGETQYF. The CDR3 DNA follows: TGTGCCAGCAGTGGAGTCCCGGGGGAGACCCAGTACTTC.

In this sample, this clonotype turned up many times. The V and J genes are TRBV28 and TRBJ2-3; TRBD2 is a possible D gene (6 bases). Trimming removed 6 bases at V and 5 bases at J, with 18 bases between. CDR1 and CDR2 from the germline V gene are MDHEN and SYDVKM. The CDR3 runs to 15 residues. The chain's CDR3 is CASSRDGRGEDTQYF. CDR3 DNA sequence: TGTGCCAGCAGCAGAGACGGGAGAGGCGAAGATACGCAGTATTTT.

V is TRBV5-1 and J is TRBJ1-4, with TRBD1 as a possible D gene (5 bases). V was clipped by 5 bases and J by 0 bases, with 14 bases between them. This CDR3 region has 16 residues. Per germline, CDR1 SGHRS and CDR2 YFSETQ. Written as DNA, the CDR3 is TGCGCCAGCAGGTCGGGAGGGACTGCAACTAATGAAAAACTGTTTTTT. The encoded protein is CASRSGGTATNEKLFF.

This clonotype was seen at least ten times. V is TRBV5-1 and J is TRBJ2-7; D possibly uses TRBD1 or TRBD2 (5 bases each). Germline V gene data show CDR1 as SGHRS and CDR2 as YFSETQ. V was trimmed by 5 bases and J by 3 bases, leaving 12 bases between them. CDR3 size: 13 residues. The CDR3 nucleotides read TGCGCCAGCAGGGGGGATTTATTCTACGAGCAGTACTTC. This translates into CASRGDLFYEQYF.

The chain employs TRBV12-3 or TRBV12-4 and TRBJ2-3, with 7 bases matching TRBD2. Trimming took 5 bases from V and 4 from J; bases not matched to a gene: 6. This CDR3 comprises 14 residues. As DNA, the CDR3 is TGTGCCAGCAGTGGGGGGGTGAGAGCAGATACGCAGTATTTT. It yields the protein CASSGGVRADTQYF.

In this sample, this clonotype turned up many times. An end of the junction differs from the germline gene, which may be a read error. The chain is built from TRBV27 and TRBJ1-2; D is undetermined. CDR3 length: 13 residues. In germline, CDR1 is MNHEY, CDR2 SMNVEV (reference sequence). CDR3 nucleotides: TGTGCCAGTAGTTCGGGTGGATTGGCCGGCTACACCTTC. This codes for CASSSGGLAGYTF.

This clonotype was seen ten or more times. V is TRBV27 and J is TRBJ2-6; D gene unclear. The germline gives CDR1 MNHEY, CDR2 SMNVEV (reference sequence). The CDR3 contains 18 residues. V lost 2 bases to trimming and J lost 1 base, with 15 bases between them. CDR3 in DNA: TGTGCCAGCAGTTTAAGACCCCTTTCGGAATCTGGGGCCAACGTCCTGACTTTC. It translates to CASSLRPLSESGANVLTF.

In its sample, this clonotype was seen many times. This sequence joins TRBV20-1 and TRBJ2-1; 9 bases map to TRBD2. Germline loops: CDR1 DFQATT, CDR2 SNEGSKA (reference sequence). V gave up 3 bases and J gave up 8 bases; unmatched junction bases: 8. The CDR3 contains 14 residues. CDR3: CSARHGTSSYEQFF. CDR3 nucleotide sequence: TGCAGTGCTAGGCACGGGACTAGCAGCTATGAGCAGTTCTTC.

In its sample, this clonotype was seen a few times. This chain joins TRBV3-1 and TRBJ2-2; the D gene could be TRBD1 or TRBD2 (5 bases each). This CDR3 region has 16 residues. Germline values: CDR1 LGHDT, CDR2 YNNKEL (reference sequence). The V end lost 1 base, the J end lost 6 bases, and 15 bases lay between the germline ends. This CDR3 reads CASSQVPTGGSGELFF. The CDR3 region has the DNA TGTGCCAGCAGCCAAGTACCCACAGGAGGCTCCGGGGAGCTGTTTTTT.

This chain links TRBV12-3 or TRBV12-4 with TRBJ2-3; a weak D match, TRBD2 (5 bases). The CDR3 length is 13 residues. V lost 3 bases, J lost 3 bases, and 7 bases lay in between. The CDR3 DNA sequence: TGTGCCAGCAGTTTTGTAGCGACAGATACGCAGTATTTT. This codes for CASSFVATDTQYF.

This sequence joins TRBV18 and TRBJ1-1; 8 positions match TRBD1. CDR1 and CDR2 from the germline V gene are KGHSH and LQKENI. Losses at the gene ends were 1 base for V and 4 bases for J; bases not matched to a gene: 14. The CDR3 totals 18 residues. The CDR3 sequence is CASSPRFGPGGMGTEAFF. The CDR3 DNA is TGTGCCAGCTCACCACGATTCGGCCCAGGGGGCATGGGCACTGAAGCTTTCTTT.

This chain uses TRBV27 with TRBJ2-3; D gene uncertain. Germline loops: CDR1 MNHEY, CDR2 SMNVEV (reference sequence). The CDR3 sequence is 12 residues long. V was trimmed by 4 bases and J by 11 bases, leaving 13 bases between them. Here the CDR3 reads CASSSSGYMQYF. CDR3 bases: TGTGCCAGCAGTTCATCAGGCTATATGCAGTATTTT.

The rearrangement uses TRBV30 and TRBJ2-1, with 7 bases aligning to TRBD1. There are 12 residues in the CDR3. CDR1 is GTSNPN, CDR2 SVGIG, per germline (reference sequence). After removal of 1 base from V and 6 bases from J, the junction contained 0 bases not matched to a gene. The DNA of the CDR3 is TGTGCCTGGAGTGGGGACAGCAATGAGCAGTTCTTC. It is translated as CAWSGDSNEQFF.

This clonotype was seen a handful of times. A much larger clonotype is one base distant, so this may be a read error. This rearrangement joins TRBV27 to TRBJ2-5; D ambiguous. V shed 4 bases and J shed 3 bases, with 12 bases lying between them. This CDR3 is built from 14 residues. Germline lookup yields CDR1 MNHEY and CDR2 SMNVEV (reference sequence). This CDR3 reads CASSCFEREETQYF. In nucleotides, the CDR3 is TGTGCCAGCAGTTGCTTCGAGAGAGAAGAGACCCAGTACTTC.

This clonotype was recorded many times. The CDR3 is CSASVGYNEQFF. DNA for the CDR3: TGCAGTGCTAGTGTTGGATACAATGAGCAGTTCTTC. The genes are TRBV20-1 and TRBJ2-1; no clear D. This CDR3 is 12 amino acids long. Trimming stripped 3 bases from V and 4 bases from J, with 7 bases between. Germline V lookup: CDR1 DFQATT, CDR2 SNEGSKA (reference sequence).

With regard to this clonotype: This may come from a read error, since a much larger clone is one base off. This chain joins TRBV5-1 and TRBJ2-1; TRBD2 matches 8 bases. Germline-derived CDR1 and CDR2 are SGHRS and YFSETQ. The CDR3 is 15 residues long. With V trimmed by 3 bases and J by 10 bases, 12 bases remained unmatched. CDR3 bases: TGCGCCAGCAGCTGGGCCACTAGCGCTAGCGGGGAGCAGTTCTTC. Amino acid sequence: CASSWATSASGEQFF.

This clonotype was seen only a few times. The chain recombines TRBV20-1 with TRBJ1-1, with TRBD1 matching over 12 bases. The germline V gene encodes CDR1 DFQATT and CDR2 SNEGSKA (reference sequence). This CDR3 has 13 amino acids. J lost 5 bases, V lost 5 bases, and 3 bases had no gene match. DNA for the CDR3: TGCAGTGCTGGGACAGGGGGCGTGACTGAAGCTTTCTTT. It translates to CSAGTGGVTEAFF.

Remarks on this clonotype: A read error may be the cause here, since a much bigger clone is one base away. This chain links TRBV15 with TRBJ2-5, with D perhaps given as TRBD1 or TRBD2 (7 bases each). Germline V gene lookup returns CDR1 LNHNV and CDR2 YYDKDF (reference sequence). This CDR3 is built from 16 residues. Trimming shortened V by 0 bases and J by 11 bases, and 22 bases separated the two germline ends. The CDR3 loop is CATSRDLAQGGNEQYF. CDR3 DNA: TGTGCCACCAGCAGAGATTTGGCGCAGGGGGGGAATGAGCAGTACTTC. The complete variable domain, with remaining parts taken from reference TRBV15 and TRBJ2-5, reads DAMVIQNPRYQVTQFGKPVTLSCSQTLNHNVMYWYQQKSSQAPKLLFHYYDKDFNNEADTPDNFQSRRPNTSFCFLDIRSPGLGDTAMYLCATSRDLAQGGNEQYFGPGTRLLVL.

This clonotype was seen ten or more times. J is TRBJ2-5 and V is TRBV3-1, with a tentative D call TRBD2 (6 bases). The CDR3 totals 15 residues. Germline V gene sequence: CDR1 LGHDT, CDR2 YNNKEL (reference sequence). Trimming took 1 base from V and 4 from J, leaving 13 bases between them. For the CDR3, the DNA is TGTGCCAGCAGCCAAGGAACTTCGCGGGGAGAGACCCAGTACTTC. It encodes CASSQGTSRGETQYF.

For this clonotype: One junction end disagrees with the germline gene, perhaps due to a read error. V is TRBV12-3 or TRBV12-4 and J is TRBJ2-4; 7 bases are shared with TRBD2. CDR3 length equals 14 residues. CDR3 loop: CASSFGRVSNIQYF. For the CDR3, the DNA is TGCGCCAGCAGTTTTGGGAGGGTCAGCAACATTCAGTACTTC.

This chain links TRBV6-1 with TRBJ1-1; possibly TRBD1 for D (6 bases). This CDR3 comprises 12 residues. Germline CDR1 MNHNS, CDR2 SASEGT. The V end lost 7 bases, the J end lost 5 bases, and 11 bases lay between the germline ends. The CDR3 here is CASNHQGTEAFF. The CDR3 nucleotides are TGTGCCAGCAACCATCAGGGGACTGAAGCTTTCTTT.

At least ten counts were recorded for this clonotype. The rearrangement uses TRBV24-1 and TRBJ2-3; tentative D call: TRBD2 (6 bases). Trimming shortened V by 4 bases and J by 0 bases, and 10 bases separated the two germline ends. Germline V gives CDR1 KGHDR, CDR2 SFDVKD. The CDR3 runs 15 residues. The CDR3 reads CATSDPGTSTDTQYF. In DNA form, the CDR3 reads TGTGCCACCAGTGACCCCGGGACTAGCACAGATACGCAGTATTTT.

The chain joins TRBV7-9 to TRBJ1-6; 11 bases align to TRBD1. Germline lookup yields CDR1 SEHNR and CDR2 FQNEAQ (reference sequence). With 5 bases clipped from V and 13 bases from J, the junction kept 4 bases outside the gene matches. The CDR3 loop spans 13 amino acids. The DNA of the CDR3 is TGTGCCAGCAGCCAGGGACAGGGGGTCCCCCTCCACTTT. It specifies CASSQGQGVPLHF. The variable domain in full, completed from reference TRBV7-9 and TRBJ1-6, reads DTGVSQNPRHKITKRGQNVTFRCDPISEHNRLYWYRQTLGQGPEFLTYFQNEAQLEKSRLLSDRFSAERPKGSFSTLEIQRTEQGDSAMYLCASSQGQGVPLHFGNGTRLTVT.

This clonotype was recorded a few times. The gene calls are TRBV27 and TRBJ1-1; TRBD1 matches 8 bases. Germline CDR1 MNHEY, CDR2 SMNVEV (reference sequence). The CDR3 has 14 amino acids. The junction had 6 bases not matched to a gene; V was cut back by 5 bases and J by 4 bases. This CDR3 is CASSGGQGVTEAFF. In nucleotides, the CDR3 is TGTGCCAGCAGTGGAGGACAGGGAGTCACTGAAGCTTTCTTT.